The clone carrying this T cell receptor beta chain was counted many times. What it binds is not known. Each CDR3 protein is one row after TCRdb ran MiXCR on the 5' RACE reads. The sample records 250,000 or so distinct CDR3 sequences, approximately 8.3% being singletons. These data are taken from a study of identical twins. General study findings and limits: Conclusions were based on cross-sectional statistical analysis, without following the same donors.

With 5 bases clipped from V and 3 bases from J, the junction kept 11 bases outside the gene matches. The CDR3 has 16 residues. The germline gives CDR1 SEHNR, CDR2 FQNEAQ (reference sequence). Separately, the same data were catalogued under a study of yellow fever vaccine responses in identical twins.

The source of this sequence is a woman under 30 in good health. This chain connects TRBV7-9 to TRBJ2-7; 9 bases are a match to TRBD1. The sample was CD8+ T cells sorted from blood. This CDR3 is CASSPLPGTGNYEQYF. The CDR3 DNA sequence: TGTGCCAGCAGCCCCCTCCCCGGGACAGGGAACTACGAGCAGTACTTC.